The T cell receptor beta chain described here comes from a study of cytomegalovirus exposure and HLA in healthy donors. CDR1 and CDR2 (germline): LNHDA, SQIVND (reference sequence). V was pared by 5 bases and J by 5 bases, with 18 bases between. The CDR3 covers 15 residues. The PCR used 60 Vbeta and 13 Jbeta primers. The method was immunoSEQ multiplex PCR; TCRdb's version includes in-frame clones alone and lacks a portion of them. The sample lists 150,000 or so clones; roughly 79% were seen once. This clone occurred a few times. The chain is built from TRBV19 and TRBJ1-2; possibly TRBD1 for D (6 bases). Sequences were obtained from PBMCs. The TCR sequence derives from a man in his forties or fifties in good health and CMV-seropositive. In DNA form, the CDR3 reads TGTGCCAGTAGTCAAGACCCGGGACAAGTTTATGGCTACACCTTC. Protein sequence: CASSQDPGQVYGYTF.